Listed below are T cell receptor beta chains from one sample, sequenced in a study of blood T cell repertoires in COVID-19. Data came from immunoSEQ multiplex PCR; TCRdb stores just in-frame clones and leaves some out. Of more than 250,000 clones listed, roughly 87% were seen once; the top ten hold over 6%. The sequencing sample was made of PBMCs or T cells enriched from blood (not recorded which). The source is a woman aged 40-49 years who had recovered from COVID-19. The conserved cysteine and the conserved F or W are not part of the CDR3 here. Fields, in order: D gene, V gene, J gene, CDR3 protein. A D gene is named only where the DNA matches it firmly.

D gene: TRBD2
V gene: TRBV7-9
J gene: TRBJ2-1
CDR3 protein: ASSFGLAGYNEQF

D gene: TRBD1
V gene: TRBV4-1
J gene: TRBJ2-7
CDR3 protein: ASRSTGASYEQY

D gene: TRBD2
V gene: TRBV7-2
J gene: TRBJ2-3
CDR3 protein: ASSLAGKISGRLSTDTQY

D gene: TRBD1
V gene: TRBV6-2/TRBV6-3
J gene: TRBJ2-1
CDR3 protein: ASSYAAGGYNEQF

D gene: TRBD2
V gene: TRBV10-2
J gene: TRBJ2-2
CDR3 protein: ASSESQAGAVGELF

D gene: TRBD1
V gene: TRBV30
J gene: TRBJ2-5
CDR3 protein: AWSPRGRGRANQETQY

D gene: -
V gene: TRBV30
J gene: TRBJ1-6
CDR3 protein: AWDNYNSPLH

D gene: -
V gene: TRBV30
J gene: TRBJ1-1
CDR3 protein: AWGTSGRAF

D gene: TRBD1
V gene: TRBV24-1
J gene: TRBJ1-5
CDR3 protein: ATSDGDRGAAPQH

D gene: TRBD1
V gene: TRBV7-2
J gene: TRBJ1-1
CDR3 protein: ASSPGQGVETEAF